This TCR beta chain was found in a study of blood T cells in healthy people across ages. Next came a second PCR, run for about 7 to 12 cycles, which used a sample-barcoded 5' primer along with a J-beta primer mix. One entry per CDR3 protein, called by TCRdb with MiXCR from the 5' RACE reads. The table shows about 1.4 million distinct CDR3 sequences, with approximately 59% occurring only once. Roughly 10 milliliters of peripheral blood were drawn from each donor. The V gene lost 5 bases and the J gene lost 3 bases, with 12 bases spanning the gap. Per the germline V gene, CDR1 is MNHEY and CDR2 is SMNVEV (reference sequence). The CDR3 contains 14 residues.

Sample: blood. The chain has TRBV27 and TRBJ2-3; no definite D call. The TCR sequence derives from a man between 18 and 29 years old in good health. The CDR3 DNA reads TGTGCCAGCAGTCGACCGTTAAGGACAGATACGCAGTATTTT. This codes for CASSRPLRTDTQYF.